The 14 T cell receptor beta chains presented below share a single source sample, sequenced in a study of blood T cell repertoires in COVID-19. Sequencing used immunoSEQ multiplex PCR; TCRdb keeps in-frame clones, though not all of them. The data contain about 190,000 clones, roughly 80% of them seen just once; the ten biggest clones take up roughly 14%. Sequences were obtained from peripheral blood. The receptor set was obtained from a man between 50 and 59 years old who had recovered from COVID-19.

This clone was seen ten or more times. The CDR3 nucleotides read TGTGCCAGCAGGGAGGGTGGCTACACCTTC. Its protein is CASREGGYTF. The chain employs TRBV7-9 and TRBJ1-2; D gene ambiguous. The CDR3 totals 10 residues. Trimming removed 6 bases from V and 7 bases from J, with 6 bases in between. Germline V gene sequence: CDR1 SEHNR, CDR2 FQNEAQ (reference sequence).

The chain links TRBV6-2 or TRBV6-3 to TRBJ2-5, with a tentative D call TRBD1 (6 bases). The CDR3 spans 13 residues. CDR1 is MNHEY, CDR2 SVGEGT, per germline. V lost 6 bases to trimming and J lost 0 bases, with 8 bases between them. CDR3 nucleotides: TGTGCCAGCAGCGGACAGAACCAAGAGACCCAGTACTTC. Translation gives CASSGQNQETQYF.

The rearrangement links TRBV27 to TRBJ2-7; D is perhaps TRBD1 (6 bases). The CDR3 is made up of 12 amino acids. Per the germline V gene, CDR1 is MNHEY and CDR2 is SMNVEV (reference sequence). V was trimmed by 2 bases and J by 6 bases, leaving 8 bases between them. CDR3 residues: CASSLQGFEQYF. As DNA, the CDR3 is TGTGCCAGCAGTTTACAGGGGTTCGAGCAGTACTTC.

CDR3 sequence reads: CATSDGRSTDTQYF. As DNA, the CDR3 is TGTGCCACCAGTGATGGGAGGTCCACAGATACGCAGTATTTT. This sequence joins TRBV24-1 and TRBJ2-3, with D possibly TRBD2 on 6 matching bases. Trimming pared 3 bases from V and 2 bases from J, leaving 8 bases between. Germline assignment: CDR1 KGHDR and CDR2 SFDVKD. The CDR3 is 14 residues long.

The chain employs TRBV5-1 and TRBJ1-6; 7 nucleotides agree with TRBD1. Germline V lookup: CDR1 SGHRS, CDR2 YFSETQ. The CDR3 length is 15 residues. Trimming cost V 0 bases and J 8 bases; bases outside gene matches: 5. CDR3 nucleotides: TGCGCCAGCAGCTTGGAACAGGGGTGGGATTCACCCCTCCACTTT. Protein product: CASSLEQGWDSPLHF.

This clone appeared a single time. This rearrangement joins TRBV19 to TRBJ1-5; D remains ambiguous. CDR1 is LNHDA and CDR2 is SQIVND in the germline V gene (reference sequence). V was shortened by 8 bases and J by 7 bases, with 12 bases between the two germline ends. This CDR3 is 12 amino acids long. The CDR3 DNA sequence: TGTGCCAGTGCCTTCGTTGGCCAGCCCCAGCATTTT. Translated, it gives CASAFVGQPQHF. Complete variable domain (other parts from reference TRBV19 and TRBJ1-5): DGGITQSPKYLFRKEGQNVTLSCEQNLNHDAMYWYRQDPGQGLRLIYYSQIVNDFQKGDIAEGYSVSREKKESFPLTVTSAQKNPTAFYLCASAFVGQPQHFGDGTRLSIL.

The rearrangement links TRBV7-2 to TRBJ2-7, with 10 bases aligning to TRBD2. The V and J ends lost 0 bases and 3 bases, in that order; junction bases with no gene match: 11. Germline V gives CDR1 SGHTA, CDR2 FQGNSA. The CDR3 contains 18 residues. The CDR3 DNA follows: TGTGCCAGCAGCTTAGCTACTAGCGGGATGACGAAGGACTACGAGCAGTACTTC. Its translation is CASSLATSGMTKDYEQYF.

V usage is TRBV6-2 or TRBV6-3 and J usage is TRBJ1-5; D gene uncertain. This CDR3 comprises 17 residues. Per the germline V gene, CDR1 is MNHEY and CDR2 is SVGEGT. The ends were cut back, 6 bases at V and 0 bases at J, with 18 bases in the middle. CDR3: CASRYKGPSYSNQPQHF. The CDR3 nucleotides are TGTGCCAGCAGGTACAAGGGCCCTAGCTATAGCAATCAGCCCCAGCATTTT.

This clone was seen a handful of times. J is TRBJ1-2 and V is TRBV6-2 or TRBV6-3; 9 nucleotides line up with TRBD1. The CDR3 is made up of 15 amino acids. V shed 5 bases and J 6 bases; nucleotides not matched to a gene: 10. The germline CDR1 and CDR2 sequences are MNHEY and SVGEGT. In DNA, the CDR3 is TGTGCCAGCAGTCAAACAGGGGGCGCGGTTAATGGCTACACCTTC. This translates into CASSQTGGAVNGYTF.

This clone was counted a single time. The rearrangement uses TRBV27 and TRBJ2-1; 10 nucleotides line up with TRBD2. The trim removed 5 bases at V and 3 bases at J, leaving 4 bases unmatched. CDR1 and CDR2 (germline): MNHEY, SMNVEV (reference sequence). CDR3 size: 15 residues. The CDR3 DNA reads TGTGCCAGCAGTCGGGGACTAGCGTTCTACAATGAGCAGTTCTTC. It translates to CASSRGLAFYNEQFF.

The gene calls are TRBV5-6 and TRBJ2-1; maybe TRBD2 (5 bases). The CDR3 extends over 16 amino acids. Germline CDR1 is SGHDT and CDR2 is YYEEEE. V was cut by 0 bases and J by 0 bases, with 10 bases left in between. The CDR3 DNA reads TGTGCCAGCAGCTTGGGACAAGGGAGCTCCTACAATGAGCAGTTCTTC. It specifies CASSLGQGSSYNEQFF.

This chain links TRBV30 with TRBJ2-7; TRBD1 matches 8 bases. V dropped 2 bases and J dropped 3; count of bases not matched to a gene: 9. Germline assignment: CDR1 GTSNPN and CDR2 SVGIG (reference sequence). The CDR3 has 15 amino acids. The CDR3 sequence: CAWSSGRTGLYEQYF. In DNA, the CDR3 is TGTGCCTGGAGTTCGGGTCGGACAGGGCTCTACGAGCAGTACTTC.

This clone was seen a single time. The chain has TRBV4-1 and TRBJ1-5; unclear D gene. Looked up from germline, CDR1 is MGHRA and CDR2 is YSYEKL. V was pared by 4 bases and J by 5 bases, with 9 bases between. The CDR3 runs 13 residues. As DNA, the CDR3 is TGCGCCAGCAGCCTGAACGGGGATCAGCCCCAGCATTTT. It encodes CASSLNGDQPQHF.

The chain combines TRBV7-7 with TRBJ2-1, with TRBD2 matching over 14 bases. J was trimmed by 2 bases and V by 4 bases; bases with no gene match: 4. Germline V gives CDR1 SSHAT, CDR2 FNYEAQ (reference sequence). This CDR3 is 17 amino acids long. Written as DNA, the CDR3 is TGTGCCAGCAGCTCCACGACTAGCGGGAGGGCCTACAATGAGCAGTTCTTC. Its translation: CASSSTTSGRAYNEQFF.